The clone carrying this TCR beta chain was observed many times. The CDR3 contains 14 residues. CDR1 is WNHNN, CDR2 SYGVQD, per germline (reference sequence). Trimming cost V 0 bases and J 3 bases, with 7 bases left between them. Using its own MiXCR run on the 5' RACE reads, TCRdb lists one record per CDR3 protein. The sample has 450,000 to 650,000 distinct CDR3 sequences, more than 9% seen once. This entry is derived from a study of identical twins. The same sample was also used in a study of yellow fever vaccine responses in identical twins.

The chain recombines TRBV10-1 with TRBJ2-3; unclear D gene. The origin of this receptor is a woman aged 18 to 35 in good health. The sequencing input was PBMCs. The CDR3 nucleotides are TGCGCCAGCAGTGAGTCCCCAGTAACAGATACGCAGTATTTT. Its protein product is CASSESPVTDTQYF.